Below are 26 T cell receptor beta chains sequenced from a single sample in a study of chemoradiotherapy in HPV16-positive cancers (dated by TCRdb to 2021 to 2024). To prepare the library, the immunoSEQ multiplex PCR assay was applied. TCRdb's version of the immuneACCESS table is confined to in-frame rearrangements and falls short of the full clone set. An unresolved V gene accounts for under half of the shortfall where checked; the remainder is of unknown origin. The sample table lists roughly 20,000 clones, roughly 90% of them with a count of one. The ten largest clonotypes hold about 17% of the sample. The specimen was blood, collected from a patient who underwent chemoradiotherapy. Source of these receptors: a human donor with HPV-associated anogenital cancer.

The J gene is TRBJ2-1, the V gene TRBV14; 15 nucleotides align to TRBD2. Germline V CDR1 and CDR2: SGHDN, FVKESK. V lost 0 bases, J lost 6 bases, and 6 bases stayed unmatched. The CDR3 is 18 residues long. CDR3 residues: CASSQDMGLAGGSNEQFF. DNA for the CDR3: TGTGCCAGCAGCCAAGATATGGGACTAGCGGGAGGTTCCAATGAGCAGTTCTTC.

The gene calls are TRBV6-1 and TRBJ1-6; a weak D match, TRBD1 (5 bases). The V end lost 10 bases, the J end lost 6 bases, and 13 bases lay between the germline ends. Germline CDR1 and CDR2: MNHNS and SASEGT. The length of the CDR3 is 13 residues. The CDR3 reads CATLQGFNSPLHF. Written as DNA, the CDR3 is TGTGCCACCTTGCAGGGTTTTAATTCACCCCTCCACTTT.

The chain couples TRBV7-2 to TRBJ2-3; 14 bases fit TRBD2. The length of the CDR3 is 19 residues. Germline CDR1 and CDR2: SGHTA and FQGNSA. V lost 3 bases, J lost 2 bases, and 10 bases stayed unmatched. The CDR3 DNA reads TGTGCCAGCAGCTTTGGACTAGCGGGGGGAAAAACTTTCACAGATACGCAGTATTTT. The encoded protein is CASSFGLAGGKTFTDTQYF.

The rearrangement joins TRBV6-6 to TRBJ1-5, with D perhaps TRBD1 (5 bases). This CDR3 is 16 amino acids long. Trimming removed 3 bases from V and 5 bases from J, with 17 bases in between. Germline assignment: CDR1 MNHNY and CDR2 SVGAGI (reference sequence). CDR3 amino acids: CASSYYPGRLDQPQHF. CDR3 nucleotide sequence: TGTGCCAGCAGTTATTATCCGGGACGCCTGGATCAGCCCCAGCATTTT.

The gene calls are TRBV6-1 and TRBJ1-5; no clear D gene. The CDR3 is made up of 15 amino acids. Germline V gene lookup returns CDR1 MNHNS and CDR2 SASEGT. Deletions cut 5 bases from V and 1 base from J, with 12 bases between. In DNA, the CDR3 is TGTGCCAGCAGTCGCCGGGGTTTCAGCAATCAGCCCCAGCATTTT. Its protein is CASSRRGFSNQPQHF.

The rearrangement links TRBV4-1 to TRBJ2-1, with 8 bases that match TRBD2. Germline-derived CDR1 and CDR2 are MGHRA and YSYEKL. Trimming removed 3 bases from V and 6 bases from J; junction bases left unmatched: 7. The CDR3 covers 15 residues. The CDR3 nucleotides read TGCGCCAGCAGCCAGCTGCGGGGGGAATTCAATGAGCAGTTCTTC. Translation gives CASSQLRGEFNEQFF.

The V gene is TRBV19, the J gene TRBJ1-2; D is uncertain. Between the trimmed V and J ends, which lost 9 bases and 8 bases, there was a span of 19 bases. CDR3 size: 13 residues. From germline, CDR1 is LNHDA and CDR2 SQIVND (reference sequence). CDR3 coding DNA: TGTGCCAGCACAAGCAGCGTCCTCTCGGGCTACACCTTC. Residues: CASTSSVLSGYTF.

The rearrangement links TRBV7-2 to TRBJ1-3, with D unclear. Germline CDR1 and CDR2: SGHTA and FQGNSA. The V and J ends lost 5 bases and 4 bases respectively, with 9 bases between them. This CDR3 spans 13 amino acids. The DNA for the CDR3 is TGTGCCAGCAGCCTAGGGTTCGGAAACACCATATATTTT. Translation: CASSLGFGNTIYF.

V gene TRBV18 combines with J gene TRBJ2-2; a possible D gene is TRBD2 (6 bases). From germline, CDR1 is KGHSH and CDR2 LQKENI. CDR3 size: 16 residues. Trimming took off 6 bases at V and 2 bases at J, with 16 bases between the two ends. The DNA for the CDR3 is TGTGCCAGCTCCCAAAGGGGCGGGGCCAACACCGGGGAGCTGTTTTTT. Protein sequence: CASSQRGGANTGELFF.

The V call is TRBV18, the J call TRBJ2-7, with 10 bases aligning to TRBD1. The CDR3 has 18 amino acids. Germline V gene data show CDR1 as KGHSH and CDR2 as LQKENI. V dropped 0 bases and J dropped 3; count of bases not matched to a gene: 11. The DNA of the CDR3 is TGTGCCAGCTCACCACCGCTTTTGGCGACAGGGGGCCTCTACGAGCAGTACTTC. Its protein product is CASSPPLLATGGLYEQYF.

J is TRBJ2-7 and V is TRBV7-2; unclear D gene. Germline CDR1 reads SGHTA; CDR2 reads FQGNSA. There are 13 residues in the CDR3. The germline V and J ends were trimmed by 1 base and 4 bases, with 8 bases remaining between them. The CDR3: CASSLGLRYEQYF. DNA for the CDR3: TGTGCCAGCAGCTTAGGTCTACGGTACGAGCAGTACTTC.

The chain joins TRBV6-1 to TRBJ2-1; D may be TRBD1 (5 bases). Trimming shortened V by 5 bases and J by 6 bases, and 11 bases separated the two germline ends. Germline V gene lookup returns CDR1 MNHNS and CDR2 SASEGT. The CDR3 totals 13 residues. The CDR3 is CASSRTFSNEQFF. CDR3 nucleotides: TGTGCCAGCAGTAGGACATTTTCCAATGAGCAGTTCTTC.

This chain joins TRBV15 and TRBJ1-1, with TRBD1 matching over 11 bases. Trimming removed 2 bases from V and 6 bases from J; junction bases left unmatched: 5. CDR1 LNHNV and CDR2 YYDKDF come from the germline V gene (reference sequence). This CDR3 contains 15 residues. DNA for the CDR3: TGTGCCACCAGCAGAAGCAGGGGACAGGGGGCTGAAGCTTTCTTT. Its protein product is CATSRSRGQGAEAFF.

V and J are TRBV19 and TRBJ2-7, with D possibly matching TRBD2 (6 bases). Germline lookup yields CDR1 LNHDA and CDR2 SQIVND (reference sequence). V lost 8 bases and J 4 bases, leaving 15 bases between the germline ends. The CDR3 loop spans 13 amino acids. CDR3 sequence: CASGAGPWYEQYF. In DNA, the CDR3 is TGTGCCAGTGGCGCGGGGCCTTGGTACGAGCAGTACTTC. The full variable domain, in which reference TRBV19 and TRBJ2-7 provide the parts outside the CDR3, is DGGITQSPKYLFRKEGQNVTLSCEQNLNHDAMYWYRQDPGQGLRLIYYSQIVNDFQKGDIAEGYSVSREKKESFPLTVTSAQKNPTAFYLCASGAGPWYEQYFGPGTRLTVT.

The V and J genes are TRBV18 and TRBJ1-6; D gene uncertain. Trimming left V 1 base short and J 6 bases short, with 13 bases between. Germline CDR1 is KGHSH and CDR2 is LQKENI. The CDR3 extends over 16 amino acids. CDR3 in amino acids: CASSPLDGRSNSPLHF. Here the CDR3 DNA reads TGTGCCAGCTCACCACTAGATGGCAGAAGTAATTCACCCCTCCACTTT.

The V gene is TRBV15, the J gene TRBJ2-3; 14 bases are a match to TRBD2. The germline V gene encodes CDR1 LNHNV and CDR2 YYDKDF (reference sequence). CDR3 size: 20 residues. V was clipped by 5 bases and J by 0 bases; unmatched bases: 13. CDR3 nucleotides: TGTGCCACCAGCGGGACCCCGGGACTAGCGGGAGCGTCTAGCACAGATACGCAGTATTTT. The encoded protein is CATSGTPGLAGASSTDTQYF. The complete variable domain, with remaining parts taken from reference TRBV15 and TRBJ2-3, reads DAMVIQNPRYQVTQFGKPVTLSCSQTLNHNVMYWYQQKSSQAPKLLFHYYDKDFNNEADTPDNFQSRRPNTSFCFLDIRSPGLGDTAMYLCATSGTPGLAGASSTDTQYFGPGTRLTVL.

This chain links TRBV6-1 with TRBJ2-3; D gene unclear. V gave up 6 bases and J gave up 0 bases, with 13 bases separating them. Germline CDR1 is MNHNS and CDR2 is SASEGT. This CDR3 has 15 residues. The CDR3 protein is CASRGTPESTDTQYF. In DNA form, the CDR3 reads TGTGCCAGCAGGGGAACACCTGAAAGCACAGATACGCAGTATTTT.

The rearrangement links TRBV28 to TRBJ2-5; 10 bases map to TRBD2. The CDR3 length is 14 residues. Germline trimming cut 6 bases from V and 5 bases from J; bases unmatched to any gene: 6. From germline, CDR1 is MDHEN and CDR2 SYDVKM. CDR3 region: CASSPGLAEETQYF. In DNA, the CDR3 is TGTGCCAGCAGCCCAGGACTAGCGGAGGAGACCCAGTACTTC.

The V and J genes are TRBV12-5 and TRBJ1-5; 8 positions match TRBD1. V gave up 0 bases and J gave up 3 bases; unmatched junction bases: 16. The CDR3 contains 20 residues. CDR1 is LGHNT and CDR2 is FRNRAP in the germline V gene. This CDR3 is CASGLVPLTGQGANNQPQHF. The CDR3 DNA reads as TGTGCTAGTGGTTTGGTACCCCTTACCGGGCAGGGGGCGAACAATCAGCCCCAGCATTTT.

The chain recombines TRBV7-3 with TRBJ2-1; TRBD1 matches 8 bases. CDR3 length equals 13 residues. V dropped 5 bases and J dropped 6; count of bases not matched to a gene: 3. The germline V gene has CDR1 SGHTA and CDR2 FQGTGA. DNA for the CDR3: TGTGCCAGCAGCCCGGACAGGGTCAATGAGCAGTTCTTC. Translated: CASSPDRVNEQFF. Filled out from reference TRBV7-3 and TRBJ2-1, the complete variable domain reads GAGVSQTPSNKVTEKGKYVELRCDPISGHTALYWYRQSLGQGPEFLIYFQGTGAADDSGLPNDRFFAVRPEGSVSTLKIQRTERGDSAVYLCASSPDRVNEQFFGPGTRLTVL.

The CDR3 sequence: CASTSGFRTEAFF. Written as DNA, the CDR3 is TGTGCCAGCACCTCAGGGTTTCGGACTGAAGCTTTCTTT. J is TRBJ1-1 and V is TRBV11-2; a possible D gene is TRBD1 (5 bases). CDR1 is SGHAT, CDR2 FQNNGV, per germline. The CDR3 consists of 13 residues. The germline V and J ends were trimmed by 7 bases and 5 bases, with 14 bases remaining between them.

J is TRBJ2-7 and V is TRBV28, with 9 positions matching TRBD1. The CDR3 totals 14 residues. The junction had 7 bases not matched to a gene; V was cut back by 4 bases and J by 6 bases. Per the germline V gene, CDR1 is MDHEN and CDR2 is SYDVKM. Here the CDR3 DNA reads TGTGCCAGCAGTTCCCGGGGGACAGGGCGCGAGCAGTACTTC. This translates into CASSSRGTGREQYF.

The V call is TRBV7-2, the J call TRBJ2-7; TRBD1 matches at 10 bases. V was pared by 3 bases and J by 7 bases, with 3 bases of the junction left unmatched. In germline, CDR1 is SGHTA, CDR2 FQGNSA. The CDR3 totals 13 residues. The CDR3 region is CASSFGTGVEQYF. DNA of the CDR3: TGTGCCAGCAGCTTCGGGACAGGGGTAGAGCAGTACTTC.

CDR3 region: CASRAGQTTGEQFF. In nucleotides, the CDR3 is TGTGCCAGCCGGGCGGGACAGACTACGGGTGAGCAGTTCTTC. V is TRBV27 and J is TRBJ2-1; D might be TRBD1 (7 bases). V was clipped by 8 bases and J by 9 bases, with 20 bases between them. The CDR3 is made up of 14 amino acids. Germline CDR1 MNHEY, CDR2 SMNVEV (reference sequence).

The chain links TRBV5-1 to TRBJ2-7; possibly TRBD2 for D (6 bases). Germline V lookup: CDR1 SGHRS, CDR2 YFSETQ. Trimming stripped 0 bases from V and 1 base from J, with 8 bases between. This CDR3 has 14 residues. Written as DNA, the CDR3 is TGCGCCAGCAGCTTGGCGCGGGGATCCTACGAGCAGTACTTC. The encoded protein is CASSLARGSYEQYF.

The chain is built from TRBV7-2 and TRBJ2-5, with 8 bases identical to TRBD2. Germline V gene data show CDR1 as SGHTA and CDR2 as FQGNSA. With V trimmed by 1 base and J by 5 bases, 18 bases remained unmatched. The CDR3 is made up of 19 amino acids. CDR3 nucleotides: TGTGCCAGCAGCTTAGATAGGCCCCTGGCGGGAGGCCTGGGGGAGACCCAGTACTTC. This sequence encodes CASSLDRPLAGGLGETQYF.